This T cell receptor beta chain comes out of a study of shared clonotypes between healthy human individuals. This clone has only a few counts. Its target is unknown. Clones were read by immunoSEQ multiplex PCR, and TCRdb kept only the in-frame ones, dropping some. The data contain millions of clones, over 85% of them singletons. Findings and limits, study-wide: A small donor pool kept down the genetic and exposure-history diversity that was represented.

Positive CCR7 selection of CD45RO-negative cells yielded the naive CD8 cells, and terminally differentiated effector memory CD45RA+ cells were excluded. Sequenced: naive CD8+ T cells sorted from blood. The receptor was derived from a man between 18 and 29 years old in good health.

The CDR3 loop is CASSSGLAGDEQYF. The DNA for the CDR3 is TGTGCCAGCAGCTCCGGACTAGCGGGAGACGAGCAGTACTTC. The V gene is TRBV9, the J gene TRBJ2-7, with 13 bases aligning to TRBD2. The germline gives CDR1 SGDLS, CDR2 YYNGEE. The V gene end was trimmed by 4 bases and the J gene end by 5 bases; junction bases not matched to a gene: 3. This CDR3 spans 14 amino acids.